The 24 T cell receptor beta chains below all came from one sample that was sequenced in a study of shared clonotypes between healthy human individuals. Repertoires were generated with immunoSEQ multiplex PCR, while TCRdb's copy carries only in-frame clones and drops some. The data hold 400,000 to 600,000 clones, with roughly 95% observed a single time. The sequenced sample was naive CD4+ T cells sorted from blood. The subset here: CD45RA+ positively selected. Receptors were obtained from a woman aged 30 to 39 in good health.

The chain combines TRBV19 with TRBJ2-5, with unresolved D. Germline CDR1 reads LNHDA; CDR2 reads SQIVND (reference sequence). The CDR3 loop spans 13 amino acids. V was trimmed by 2 bases and J by 2 bases, leaving 6 bases between them. The CDR3 protein is CASSITAQETQYF. CDR3 coding DNA: TGTGCCAGTAGTATAACTGCACAAGAGACCCAGTACTTC.

This sequence joins TRBV19 and TRBJ2-1; no clear D gene. V lost 6 bases and J lost 9, with 21 bases in between. The germline V gene encodes CDR1 LNHDA and CDR2 SQIVND (reference sequence). The CDR3 extends over 15 amino acids. CDR3 protein: CASRPPTPRVGEQFF. The CDR3 DNA sequence: TGTGCCAGTAGACCGCCGACCCCGCGCGTCGGTGAGCAGTTCTTC.

The CDR3 nucleotides are TGTGCCAGTAGTATTCCCCGGGGGAAAGATTACAATGAGCAGTTCTTC. It is translated as CASSIPRGKDYNEQFF. The chain carries TRBV19 and TRBJ2-1, with a tentative D call TRBD2 (6 bases). Germline V gives CDR1 LNHDA, CDR2 SQIVND (reference sequence). Between the trimmed V and J ends, which lost 3 bases and 4 bases, there was a span of 16 bases. This CDR3 has 16 amino acids.

The chain has TRBV27 and TRBJ2-3, with D possibly TRBD2 on 5 matching bases. V was cut by 5 bases and J by 2 bases, with 17 bases left in between. Germline values: CDR1 MNHEY, CDR2 SMNVEV (reference sequence). CDR3 length: 16 residues. CDR3 protein: CASSHRSSEYTDTQYF. The DNA for the CDR3 is TGTGCCAGCAGTCACCGTAGTAGCGAATACACAGATACGCAGTATTTT.

Notes on this clone: This same CDR3 is encoded by further DNA sequences in the sample. The chain employs TRBV5-1 and TRBJ2-2, with D unclear. Germline CDR1 SGHRS, CDR2 YFSETQ. V was trimmed by 0 bases and J by 0 bases, leaving 0 bases between them. The CDR3 covers 13 residues. Here the CDR3 DNA reads TGCGCCAGCAGCTTGGCGAACACCGGGGAGCTGTTTTTT. Amino acid sequence: CASSLANTGELFF.

This chain links TRBV5-6 with TRBJ1-2; tentative D call: TRBD1 (5 bases). V dropped 5 bases and J dropped 1 base, with 9 bases sitting between them. The germline CDR1 and CDR2 sequences are SGHDT and YYEEEE. This CDR3 is built from 13 residues. In DNA form, the CDR3 reads TGTGCCAGCAGTCCCGACAGTAACTATGGCTACACCTTC. It is translated as CASSPDSNYGYTF.

The V and J genes are TRBV7-8 and TRBJ2-5; TRBD2 matches at 9 bases. The CDR3 is 17 amino acids. The J segment lost 5 bases and the V segment lost 5 bases, leaving 15 bases of the junction unmatched. CDR1 is SGHVS, CDR2 FQNEAQ, per germline. The CDR3 DNA is TGTGCCAGCAGCCCAGAGAGGCCTAGCGGGACGAGGGAGACCCAGTACTTC. It is translated as CASSPERPSGTRETQYF. Full variable domain (remainder filled in from reference TRBV7-8 and TRBJ2-5): GAGVSQSPRYKVAKRGQDVALRCDPISGHVSLFWYQQALGQGPEFLTYFQNEAQLDKSGLPSDRFFAERPEGSVSTLKIQRTQQEDSAVYLCASSPERPSGTRETQYFGPGTRLLVL.

This chain links TRBV19 with TRBJ1-5; 7 bases match TRBD1. The germline gives CDR1 LNHDA, CDR2 SQIVND (reference sequence). This CDR3 spans 14 amino acids. Germline trimming cut 4 bases from V and 6 bases from J; bases unmatched to any gene: 6. The DNA for the CDR3 is TGTGCCAGTAGTAGACAGGGAATAGCTCAGCCCCAGCATTTT. This encodes CASSRQGIAQPQHF.

The chain uses TRBV9 and TRBJ2-7; D gene ambiguous. CDR1 is SGDLS, CDR2 YYNGEE, per germline. Between the trimmed V and J ends, which lost 1 base and 2 bases, there was a span of 10 bases. CDR3 length: 14 amino acids. The CDR3 DNA is TGTGCCAGCAGCGTATACGGGTCCGCCTACGAGCAGTACTTC. It codes for CASSVYGSAYEQYF.

With regard to this clone: Other DNA sequences in the sample encode the same CDR3. V usage is TRBV19 and J usage is TRBJ1-5; TRBD1 might be the D (5 bases). With 6 bases removed from V and 0 bases from J, the gap between germline ends came to 6 bases. CDR1 and CDR2 (germline): LNHDA, SQIVND (reference sequence). The CDR3 spans 13 residues. CDR3 bases: TGTGCCAGTAGCAGGGTTAGCAATCAGCCCCAGCATTTT. It encodes CASSRVSNQPQHF. The whole variable domain, filled in from reference TRBV19 and TRBJ1-5, reads DGGITQSPKYLFRKEGQNVTLSCEQNLNHDAMYWYRQDPGQGLRLIYYSQIVNDFQKGDIAEGYSVSREKKESFPLTVTSAQKNPTAFYLCASSRVSNQPQHFGDGTRLSIL.

The rearrangement links TRBV6-5 to TRBJ1-4; 10 nucleotides agree with TRBD1. V lost 0 bases, J lost 13 bases, and 8 bases stayed unmatched. CDR3 length: 15 amino acids. CDR1 MNHEY and CDR2 SVGAGI come from the germline V gene. The DNA for the CDR3 is TGTGCCAGCAGTTACTCCGGGACAGGGGACCTCCGACTGTTTTTT. This gives the protein CASSYSGTGDLRLFF.

V gene TRBV5-1 combines with J gene TRBJ2-7, with D perhaps matching TRBD1 (6 bases). CDR3 length: 13 amino acids. Trimming left V 1 base short and J 3 bases short, with 8 bases between. From germline, CDR1 is SGHRS and CDR2 YFSETQ. The CDR3 bases are TGCGCCAGCAGCTTGACACAGGGCTACGAGCAGTACTTC. Protein sequence: CASSLTQGYEQYF.

This clone showed up just once. The chain employs TRBV4-2 and TRBJ2-2; D gene ambiguous. The V end lost 1 base, the J end lost 4 bases, and 7 bases lay between the germline ends. This CDR3 comprises 14 residues. Germline loops: CDR1 LGHNA, CDR2 YNFKEQ. In DNA form, the CDR3 reads TGTGCCAGCAGCCAAGTGGCGTCCACCGGGGAGCTGTTTTTT. It translates to CASSQVASTGELFF.

The V gene is TRBV27, the J gene TRBJ1-5; D not certain. V was pared by 5 bases and J by 3 bases, with 11 bases between. The CDR3 consists of 14 residues. CDR1 MNHEY and CDR2 SMNVEV come from the germline V gene (reference sequence). Here the CDR3 reads CASSTKKNNQPQHF. The CDR3 DNA sequence: TGTGCCAGCAGTACCAAGAAGAACAATCAGCCCCAGCATTTT.

This clone showed up just a few times. The rearrangement joins TRBV7-7 to TRBJ2-7; no definite D call. The CDR3 spans 11 residues. The germline CDR1 and CDR2 sequences are SSHAT and FNYEAQ (reference sequence). The V gene lost 3 bases and the J gene lost 3 bases, with 3 bases spanning the gap. CDR3 sequence: CASSFLYEQYF. DNA for the CDR3: TGTGCCAGCAGCTTTCTCTACGAGCAGTACTTC.

Points on this clone: Within the sample, other DNA sequences also encode this same CDR3. The V and J genes are TRBV11-2 and TRBJ2-5; possible D gene TRBD1, 5 bases. CDR1 and CDR2 from the germline V gene are SGHAT and FQNNGV. The CDR3 has 15 residues. V lost 5 bases to trimming and J lost 1 base, with 14 bases between them. CDR3 bases: TGTGCCAGCAGCCTAGGCACAGGAGCCCAAGAGACCCAGTACTTC. As protein: CASSLGTGAQETQYF.

The CDR3 coding sequence is TGTGCCATCAGTCCGGGTCACGGAGGGGAGACCCAGTACTTC. Its translation is CAISPGHGGETQYF. This rearrangement joins TRBV10-3 to TRBJ2-5; D perhaps matches TRBD2 (6 bases). V was pared by 5 bases and J by 5 bases, with 15 bases between. Per the germline V gene, CDR1 is ENHRY and CDR2 is SYGVKD. The CDR3 has 14 residues.

The rearrangement uses TRBV7-9 and TRBJ2-3; 7 bases align to TRBD2. Germline assignment: CDR1 SEHNR and CDR2 FQNEAQ (reference sequence). Losses at the gene ends were 10 bases for V and 2 bases for J; bases not matched to a gene: 6. The CDR3 is 13 residues long. The CDR3 DNA reads as TGTGCCACGAACGAGCGGGACACAGATACGCAGTATTTT. The encoded protein is CATNERDTDTQYF.

The J gene is TRBJ2-1, the V gene TRBV19; D unresolved. The V gene's germline CDR1 is LNHDA and CDR2 SQIVND (reference sequence). This CDR3 is 11 amino acids long. Trimming took off 2 bases at V and 11 bases at J, with 7 bases between the two ends. This CDR3 is CASSIRLKQFF. The CDR3 coding sequence is TGTGCCAGTAGTATACGGCTAAAGCAGTTCTTC.

The V call is TRBV27, the J call TRBJ2-1, with 7 bases fitting TRBD2. The V gene end was trimmed by 4 bases and the J gene end by 3 bases; junction bases not matched to a gene: 9. The CDR3 is 16 residues long. The germline gives CDR1 MNHEY, CDR2 SMNVEV (reference sequence). CDR3: CASSWGGIAGYNEQFF. The DNA of the CDR3 is TGTGCCAGCAGTTGGGGGGGGATAGCGGGCTACAATGAGCAGTTCTTC.

The rearrangement joins TRBV10-3 to TRBJ2-3, with D possibly being TRBD1 or TRBD2 (7 bases each). Germline CDR1 is ENHRY and CDR2 is SYGVKD. The CDR3 contains 16 residues. V lost 2 bases and J lost 2, with 14 bases in between. CDR3 residues: CAISEPGGGNTDTQYF. The CDR3 nucleotides read TGTGCCATCAGTGAGCCAGGGGGGGGAAACACAGATACGCAGTATTTT.

The chain links TRBV28 to TRBJ1-4, with a possible D match to TRBD1 (5 bases). Germline CDR1 reads MDHEN; CDR2 reads SYDVKM. This CDR3 has 15 amino acids. The ends were cut back, 1 base at V and 3 bases at J, with 9 bases in the middle. CDR3 nucleotides: TGTGCCAGCAGTTTATATTGGGGGGCTAATGAAAAACTGTTTTTT. Its translation: CASSLYWGANEKLFF.

The chain employs TRBV28 and TRBJ1-5, with TRBD1 matching over 8 bases. The V gene end was trimmed by 5 bases and the J gene end by 6 bases; junction bases not matched to a gene: 6. The CDR3 spans 14 residues. Germline loops: CDR1 MDHEN, CDR2 SYDVKM. CDR3: CASSPRTGSQPQHF. The CDR3 region has the DNA TGTGCCAGCAGTCCGCGGACAGGGAGTCAGCCCCAGCATTTT.

This clone was detected once. The rearrangement uses TRBV10-1 and TRBJ1-1; 9 nucleotides line up with TRBD1. With V trimmed by 7 bases and J by 2 bases, 5 bases remained unmatched. There are 14 residues in the CDR3. The germline gives CDR1 WNHNN, CDR2 SYGVQD (reference sequence). The chain's CDR3 is CASKPGQGNTEAFF. CDR3 DNA: TGCGCCAGCAAACCGGGACAGGGAAACACTGAAGCTTTCTTT.